This TCR beta chain was observed in a study of healthy donors' naive CD4 and CD8 T cells. Notes on the study in general: Reportedly, most V and J gene segments showed naive CD4+ versus CD8+ bias. Negatively charged CDR3s marked CD8+ lineage; positively charged CDR3s marked CD4+ lineage.

A note on this clonotype: The antigen is unknown.

CD4+CD8-CD45RO-CD45RA+ cells were naive CD4+; CD8+CD4-CD45RA+CD27bright cells were naive CD8+. The CDR3 has 14 amino acids. The germline V gene has CDR1 LNHNV and CDR2 YYDKDF (reference sequence). V was trimmed by 5 bases and J by 2 bases, leaving 12 bases between them. TCR libraries were built from 500 to 600 ng of total RNA by linear amplification. Original handling: Four to six healthy donors contributed 75,000 to 85,000 sequenced TCR alpha transcripts. In TCRdb, the reads were re-called with MiXCR into one record per CDR3 protein. The V and J calls and clone size come from TCRdb's table, not from the authors' own analysis. The sample gives 150,000 to 200,000 distinct CDR3 sequences, about 76% of which show up once; around 2% is in the top ten.

Sequenced material: naive CD4+ and CD8+ T cells sorted from blood, pooled from several donors. This clonotype was obtained from a pool of human donors in good health; the sample pools cells from several healthy donors. The chain carries TRBV15 and TRBJ1-1, with unresolved D. The CDR3 region is CATSRTLGNTEAFF. The CDR3 DNA follows: TGTGCCACCAGCCGCACTCTAGGCAACACTGAAGCTTTCTTT.